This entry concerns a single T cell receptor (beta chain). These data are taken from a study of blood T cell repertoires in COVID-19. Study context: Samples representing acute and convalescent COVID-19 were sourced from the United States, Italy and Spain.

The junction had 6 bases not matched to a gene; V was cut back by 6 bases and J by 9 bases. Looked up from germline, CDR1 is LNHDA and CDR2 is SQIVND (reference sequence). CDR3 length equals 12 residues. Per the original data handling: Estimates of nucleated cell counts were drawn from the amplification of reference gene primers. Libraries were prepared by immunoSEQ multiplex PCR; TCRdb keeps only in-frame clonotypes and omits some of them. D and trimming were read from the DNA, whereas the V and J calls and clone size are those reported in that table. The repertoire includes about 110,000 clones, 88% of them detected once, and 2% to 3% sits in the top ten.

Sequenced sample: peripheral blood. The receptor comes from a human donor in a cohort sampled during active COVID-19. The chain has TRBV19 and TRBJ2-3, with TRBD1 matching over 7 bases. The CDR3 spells CASSIQGKTQYF. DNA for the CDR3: TGTGCCAGTAGCATACAGGGGAAAACGCAGTATTTT.